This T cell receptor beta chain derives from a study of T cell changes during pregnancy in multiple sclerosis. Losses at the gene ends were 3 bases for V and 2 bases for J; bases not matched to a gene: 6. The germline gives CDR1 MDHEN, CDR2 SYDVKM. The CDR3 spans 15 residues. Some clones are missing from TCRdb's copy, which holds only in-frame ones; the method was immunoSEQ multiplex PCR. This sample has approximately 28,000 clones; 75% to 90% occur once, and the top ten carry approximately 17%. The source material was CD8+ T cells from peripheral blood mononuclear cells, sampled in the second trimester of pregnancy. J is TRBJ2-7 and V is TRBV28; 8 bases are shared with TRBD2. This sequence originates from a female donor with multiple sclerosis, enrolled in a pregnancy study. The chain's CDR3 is CASSFVREGPYEQYF. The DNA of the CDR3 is TGTGCCAGCAGTTTTGTCCGGGAGGGTCCCTACGAGCAGTACTTC.